This T cell receptor beta chain emerged from a study of T cell responses to AZD1222 COVID-19 vaccine. General study results and limits: Females made up more of the donors, who were largely white British, and clonal diversity may have come out too low. Repertoires in all cases were sampled only once the peak T cell response had passed.

Assay: immunoSEQ multiplex PCR; the TCRdb copy retains only in-frame clones and omits some. The table includes some 180,000 clones, around nine tenths detected once. Worth noting for this clone: What it binds is not known.

Germline loops: CDR1 KGHSH, CDR2 LQKENI. The ends were cut back, 3 bases at V and 3 bases at J, with 15 bases in the middle. The CDR3 extends over 15 amino acids. The V gene is TRBV18, the J gene TRBJ2-7, with D possibly TRBD2 on 6 matching bases. This clonotype was sampled from an adult in good health. The starting material was peripheral blood, obtained on day 0 of AZD1222 vaccination. CDR3 in amino acids: CASSPTRDSYYEQYF. The CDR3 DNA sequence: TGTGCCAGCTCACCGACTAGGGACTCCTACTACGAGCAGTACTTC. Full variable domain (remainder filled in from reference TRBV18 and TRBJ2-7): NAGVMQNPRHLVRRRGQEARLRCSPMKGHSHVYWYRQLPEEGLKFMVYLQKENIIDESGMPKERFSAEFPKEGPSILRIQQVVRGDSAAYFCASSPTRDSYYEQYFGPGTRLTVT.